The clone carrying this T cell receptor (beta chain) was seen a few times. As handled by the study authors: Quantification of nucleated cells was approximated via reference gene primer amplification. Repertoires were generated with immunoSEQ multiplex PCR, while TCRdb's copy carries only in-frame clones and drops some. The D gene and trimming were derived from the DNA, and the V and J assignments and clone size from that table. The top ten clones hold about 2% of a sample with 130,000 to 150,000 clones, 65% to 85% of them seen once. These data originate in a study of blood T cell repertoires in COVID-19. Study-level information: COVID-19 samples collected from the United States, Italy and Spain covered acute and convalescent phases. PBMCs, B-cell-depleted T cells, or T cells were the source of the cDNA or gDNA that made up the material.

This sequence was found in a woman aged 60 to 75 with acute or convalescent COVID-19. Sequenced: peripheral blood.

For the CDR3, the DNA is TGTGCCAGCAGCCCAACCTACGAGCAGTACTTC. Amino acid sequence: CASSPTYEQYF. The rearrangement joins TRBV14 to TRBJ2-7; no reliable D call. The CDR3 covers 11 residues. Germline V gives CDR1 SGHDN, CDR2 FVKESK. V lost 4 bases and J lost 2, with 3 bases in between.